This T cell receptor (beta chain) was retrieved from a study of T cell changes during pregnancy in multiple sclerosis. Profiled with immunoSEQ multiplex PCR; TCRdb holds only in-frame clones, not every one. This sample has 55,000 to 95,000 clones, with more than 80% found just once. Germline V gives CDR1 SGHRS, CDR2 YFSETQ. Trimming stripped 0 bases from V and 1 base from J, with 8 bases between. CDR3 length: 15 amino acids. V is TRBV5-1 and J is TRBJ2-1; maybe TRBD2 (5 bases). This TCR derives from a female donor in good health, enrolled as a control in a pregnancy study. Sequences were derived from peripheral blood, sampled in the second trimester of pregnancy. CDR3 DNA sequence: TGCGCCAGCAGCTTGGGGGGAGTGTCCTACAATGAGCAGTTCTTC. Translation: CASSLGGVSYNEQFF.